This entry concerns a single T cell receptor beta chain. Antigen: not known. This sample is part of a study of CD8 T cells in ankylosing spondylitis. Overall study results and limits: It appeared that ankylosing spondylitis blood was characterized by a TCR beta motif of fewer than 10 highly homologous variants.

Scientists made TCR beta libraries using quantitative 5'-RACE with molecular barcodes. TCRdb itself ran the 5' RACE reads through MiXCR, one entry per CDR3 protein. The sample comprises some 840,000 distinct CDR3 sequences, about an eighth of which are singletons, and about 0.5% rests with the top ten. The CDR3 runs to 14 residues. Germline loops: CDR1 SQVTM, CDR2 ANQGSEA. Trimming removed 1 base from V and 6 bases from J; junction bases left unmatched: 6. The receptor was derived from a male donor with ankylosing spondylitis. This chain joins TRBV29-1 and TRBJ2-3; 8 bases map to TRBD1. The sample comprised blood, either unsorted or a sorted T cell fraction (not recorded which). The CDR3: CSVEGGQGWDTQYF. In DNA, the CDR3 is TGCAGCGTTGAAGGTGGACAGGGTTGGGATACGCAGTATTTT.